The clone carrying this TCR beta chain showed up just a few times. Germline V gene lookup returns CDR1 MDHEN and CDR2 SYDVKM. CDR3 length equals 12 residues. V shed 5 bases and J shed 4 bases, with 9 bases lying between them. TCRdb re-called the RT-PCR reads through MiXCR, storing one row per CDR3 protein. Among roughly 760,000 distinct CDR3 sequences listed, 21% were seen once. The data belong to a study of response to subunit inactivated influenza vaccine. The clonotype comes from a man aged 45-65 years who received an inactivated influenza vaccine. The specimen comprised PBMCs from blood, sampled about 5 days after vaccination. V gene TRBV28 combines with J gene TRBJ2-7; D is perhaps TRBD2 (5 bases). Here the CDR3 reads CASSTRLYEQYF. CDR3 coding DNA: TGTGCCAGCAGTACCCGACTATACGAGCAGTACTTC.